This T cell receptor beta chain was sequenced in a study of T cells in tumors after PD-1 blockade. In the study overall: Daily vismodegib 150 mg continued in a subset of anti-PD-1-treated patients. Study-wide results and limits: Peripheral recruitment is suggested, as some novel exhausted tumor clones were in pre-treatment blood.

TCRdb keeps only in-frame clones here, not all; method: immunoSEQ multiplex PCR. The sample has some 25,000 clones; about 82% are singletons. This CDR3 has 14 amino acids. Germline V lookup: CDR1 MNHEY, CDR2 SMNVEV (reference sequence). Trimming removed 6 bases from V and 5 bases from J, with 16 bases in between. In regard to this clone: Its target is not known.

The sequences come from PBMCs, collected after anti-PD-1 treatment. The chain links TRBV27 to TRBJ1-1, with D uncertain. The source of this sequence is a human donor with basal cell carcinoma. In nucleotides, the CDR3 is TGTGCCAGCAGACGTGACACATACCCTACTGAAGCTTTCTTT. Encoded protein: CASRRDTYPTEAFF.